A single sample is the source of the 24 T cell receptor beta chains below, sequenced in a study of post-analysis software for immune sequencing data. Findings and caveats of the study: Comparison of patients with controls showed about 5 TRBV segments more frequent in patients, TRBV5-6, TRBV5-1 and TRBV20-1 among them.

No antigen has been assigned to these receptors. Unique molecular identifiers were present in the TCR beta cDNA libraries. TCRdb itself ran the PCR reads through MiXCR, one entry per CDR3 protein. The table has about 540,000 distinct CDR3 sequences, less than 40% seen once. The specimen sequenced was blood. These receptors came from a girl aged 2 to 17 with multiple sclerosis.

V and J are TRBV10-3 and TRBJ1-2; D perhaps matches TRBD1 (6 bases). The CDR3 is 15 amino acids. The germline V and J ends were trimmed by 0 bases and 4 bases, with 12 bases remaining between them. Germline-derived CDR1 and CDR2 are ENHRY and SYGVKD. CDR3 nucleotides: TGTGCCATCAGTGAGTCAACAGGGTGGGCCTATGGCTACACCTTC. Translation gives CAISESTGWAYGYTF.

This clonotype was found many times. This chain uses TRBV4-1 with TRBJ2-5, with 8 nucleotides matching TRBD2. V trimming: 0 bases; J trimming: 5 bases; junction bases outside the gene matches: 8. The CDR3 is made up of 16 amino acids. The germline CDR1 and CDR2 sequences are MGHRA and YSYEKL. In DNA, the CDR3 is TGCGCCAGCAGCCAAGATCTAGCGGGTTTTGGGGAGACCCAGTACTTC. The encoded protein is CASSQDLAGFGETQYF.

The V gene is TRBV10-3, the J gene TRBJ2-4, with 10 bases aligning to TRBD1. With V trimmed by 6 bases and J by 8 bases, 7 bases remained unmatched. Germline assignment: CDR1 ENHRY and CDR2 SYGVKD. This CDR3 contains 14 residues. CDR3 sequence reads: CAIRTGTGDDIQYF. CDR3 in DNA: TGTGCCATCAGGACCGGGACAGGGGACGACATTCAGTACTTC.

This rearrangement joins TRBV14 to TRBJ1-1, with D tentatively TRBD1 (5 bases). V shed 4 bases and J shed 3 bases, with 12 bases lying between them. Germline assignment: CDR1 SGHDN and CDR2 FVKESK. CDR3 length: 14 amino acids. CDR3 coding DNA: TGTGCCAGCAGCCGGGACCTACGGGACACTGAAGCTTTCTTT. It translates to CASSRDLRDTEAFF.

This chain connects TRBV6-6 to TRBJ2-2; D unresolved. Germline CDR1 and CDR2: MNHNY and SVGAGI (reference sequence). The CDR3 contains 15 residues. V was trimmed by 2 bases and J by 4 bases, leaving 11 bases between them. The CDR3 spells CASSYETPSTGELFF. Here the CDR3 DNA reads TGTGCCAGCAGTTACGAGACCCCAAGCACCGGGGAGCTGTTTTTT.

This clonotype was observed a handful of times. The genes are TRBV2 and TRBJ2-1; D not certain. CDR3 length equals 12 residues. Germline V gene sequence: CDR1 SNHLY, CDR2 FYNNEI. V lost 11 bases to trimming and J lost 6 bases, with 14 bases between them. CDR3 sequence reads: CALTAPSNEQFF. CDR3 nucleotide sequence: TGTGCCCTAACGGCACCCTCCAATGAGCAGTTCTTC.

The rearrangement links TRBV20-1 to TRBJ2-5; D unclear. Germline assignment: CDR1 DFQATT and CDR2 SNEGSKA (reference sequence). This CDR3 contains 11 residues. The germline V and J ends were trimmed by 6 bases and 2 bases, with 7 bases remaining between them. The CDR3 DNA reads TGCAGTGCCCACGAGCAAGAGACCCAGTACTTC. Translated: CSAHEQETQYF.

This chain connects TRBV10-3 to TRBJ1-5, with D maybe TRBD1 (5 bases). CDR1 and CDR2 from the germline V gene are ENHRY and SYGVKD. The germline V and J ends were trimmed by 8 bases and 6 bases, with 8 bases remaining between them. This CDR3 has 11 amino acids. CDR3 protein: CAIGGTQPQHF. The CDR3 DNA reads TGTGCCATCGGGGGGACTCAGCCCCAGCATTTT.

This clonotype was picked up a small number of times. The J gene is TRBJ1-2, the V gene TRBV20-1; 12 bases map to TRBD1. Unmatched junction bases numbered 6, after V lost 2 bases and J lost 5 bases. The CDR3 runs 15 residues. CDR1 is DFQATT and CDR2 is SNEGSKA in the germline V gene (reference sequence). This CDR3 is CSARSGTGGAYGYTF. The CDR3 DNA reads TGCAGTGCTAGATCCGGGACAGGGGGCGCTTATGGCTACACCTTC.

V gene TRBV6-6 combines with J gene TRBJ1-1; a possible D gene is TRBD1 (6 bases). CDR1 is MNHNY, CDR2 SVGAGI, per germline (reference sequence). CDR3 size: 13 residues. V lost 6 bases and J 5 bases, leaving 13 bases between the germline ends. The CDR3 loop is CASSHKTGTEAFF. Written as DNA, the CDR3 is TGTGCCAGCAGCCATAAGACAGGTACTGAAGCTTTCTTT.

The V gene is TRBV6-6, the J gene TRBJ1-1; D gene unclear. Germline CDR1 MNHNY, CDR2 SVGAGI (reference sequence). The V end lost 5 bases, the J end lost 5 bases, and 15 bases lay between the germline ends. There are 14 residues in the CDR3. CDR3 protein: CASSAHISRTEAFF. Here the CDR3 DNA reads TGTGCCAGCAGTGCACACATCTCCAGGACTGAAGCTTTCTTT.

This clonotype was picked up one time. The CDR3 region has the DNA TGTGCCAGCAGCAGTGGCGACGGCTACTATGGCTACACCTTC. It specifies CASSSGDGYYGYTF. The rearrangement links TRBV9 to TRBJ1-2; no firm D call. The CDR3 extends over 14 amino acids. Germline CDR1 SGDLS, CDR2 YYNGEE. The ends were cut back, 4 bases at V and 3 bases at J, with 13 bases in the middle.

The chain is built from TRBV14 and TRBJ2-1, with 10 bases aligning to TRBD2. V lost 1 base to trimming and J lost 4 bases; unmatched junction nucleotides: 4. CDR3 length equals 16 residues. Germline V gene lookup returns CDR1 SGHDN and CDR2 FVKESK. CDR3 amino acids: CASSQAGTSAYNEQFF. CDR3 DNA: TGTGCCAGCAGCCAAGCCGGGACTAGCGCTTACAATGAGCAGTTCTTC.

The V and J genes are TRBV3-1 and TRBJ2-5; no firm D call. This CDR3 is 13 amino acids long. Germline lookup yields CDR1 LGHDT and CDR2 YNNKEL (reference sequence). V gave up 4 bases and J gave up 11 bases, with 17 bases separating them. CDR3 DNA sequence: TGTGCCAGCAGCCTCCGGTTGCCTCCTGAGCAGTACTTC. Its protein is CASSLRLPPEQYF.

The rearrangement joins TRBV5-1 to TRBJ2-1; no clear D. CDR3 length equals 15 residues. From germline, CDR1 is SGHRS and CDR2 YFSETQ. V was trimmed by 4 bases and J by 4 bases, leaving 15 bases between them. The CDR3 DNA reads TGCGCCAGCAGCCAAGAACCCCAACCTTACAATGAGCAGTTCTTC. This translates into CASSQEPQPYNEQFF.

This clonotype appeared a few times. This sequence joins TRBV20-1 and TRBJ1-1; D remains unclear. With 0 bases removed from V and 0 bases from J, the gap between germline ends came to 11 bases. This CDR3 has 15 residues. Germline V lookup: CDR1 DFQATT, CDR2 SNEGSKA (reference sequence). The CDR3 region is CSARDLQNMNTEAFF. The CDR3 DNA sequence: TGCAGTGCTAGAGATTTGCAGAACATGAACACTGAAGCTTTCTTT.

This clonotype was detected many times. This chain links TRBV5-1 with TRBJ2-5; 7 nucleotides match TRBD1. Germline V CDR1 and CDR2: SGHRS, YFSETQ. The CDR3 is 13 residues long. V was pared by 2 bases and J by 4 bases, with 2 bases of the junction left unmatched. In DNA form, the CDR3 reads TGCGCCAGCAGCTTACAGGGGATAGAGACCCAGTACTTC. This sequence encodes CASSLQGIETQYF.

This clonotype came up a few times. This chain links TRBV9 with TRBJ2-3; D not resolved. The CDR3 length is 14 residues. V lost 0 bases, J lost 4 bases, and 9 bases lay in between. Germline-derived CDR1 and CDR2 are SGDLS and YYNGEE. The CDR3 nucleotides are TGTGCCAGCAGCGTAGGTGAAGGAGCAGATACGCAGTATTTT. Translated: CASSVGEGADTQYF.

The chain joins TRBV12-3 or TRBV12-4 to TRBJ2-1; TRBD2 aligns across 10 bases. J gave up 8 bases and V 6 bases, and 10 bases lay outside the gene matches. CDR3 size: 15 residues. CDR3 in amino acids: CASSRSGGAFDEQFF. The DNA of the CDR3 is TGTGCCAGCAGCCGAAGCGGGGGGGCCTTCGATGAGCAGTTCTTC.

V is TRBV20-1 and J is TRBJ2-7; 10 nucleotides line up with TRBD2. Germline assignment: CDR1 DFQATT and CDR2 SNEGSKA (reference sequence). V lost 6 bases, J lost 7 bases, and 18 bases stayed unmatched. The CDR3 consists of 16 residues. CDR3 in DNA: TGCAGTGCCCCGGGCTATAGCGGGGGGCACTGCAATGAGCAGTACTTC. This gives the protein CSAPGYSGGHCNEQYF.

This sequence joins TRBV27 and TRBJ1-2, with 7 bases identical to TRBD1. With V trimmed by 0 bases and J by 10 bases, 5 bases remained unmatched. CDR1 and CDR2 from the germline V gene are MNHEY and SMNVEV (reference sequence). This CDR3 has 13 residues. CDR3 amino acids: CASSLSTGQFYTF. The CDR3 nucleotides are TGTGCCAGCAGTTTATCCACGGGACAGTTCTACACCTTC.

This clonotype was recorded once. The V gene is TRBV6-5, the J gene TRBJ1-2, with TRBD1 matching over 7 bases. After removal of 4 bases from V and 3 bases from J, the junction contained 8 bases not matched to a gene. Looked up from germline, CDR1 is MNHEY and CDR2 is SVGAGI. The CDR3 runs 15 residues. The CDR3 nucleotides are TGTGCCAGCAGTTCCCAGGGGGTTGCTGACTATGGCTACACCTTC. Translation gives CASSSQGVADYGYTF.

This chain uses TRBV29-1 with TRBJ1-1; no firm D call. Germline CDR1 SQVTM, CDR2 ANQGSEA. The CDR3 length is 11 residues. V dropped 4 bases and J dropped 5 bases, with 8 bases sitting between them. DNA for the CDR3: TGCAGCGTTGGGACGGGGACTGAAGCTTTCTTT. It encodes CSVGTGTEAFF.

The genes are TRBV20-1 and TRBJ2-4; D is undetermined. The J call may be incorrect, as the DNA end agrees better with TRBJ2-7. The length of the CDR3 is 12 residues. Germline assignment: CDR1 DFQATT and CDR2 SNEGSKA (reference sequence). The DNA of the CDR3 is TGCAGTGCTAGGAAAGGGCTGGACGAGCAGTACTTC. Its translation is CSARKGLDEQYF.